One sample yielded the 23 T cell receptor beta chains listed below, sequenced in a study of T cell responses to AZD1222 COVID-19 vaccine. The data were produced by immunoSEQ multiplex PCR, yet TCRdb's version contains in-frame clones alone and is incomplete. The sample contains about 86,000 clones, over 85% of which appear only once. The source material was peripheral blood, sampled on day 0 of AZD1222 vaccination. The receptors derive from an adult in good health.

The chain carries TRBV6-2 or TRBV6-3 and TRBJ2-7, with 9 bases fitting TRBD2. This CDR3 spans 14 amino acids. Germline loops: CDR1 MNHEY, CDR2 SVGEGT. J lost 2 bases, V lost 6 bases, and 5 bases had no gene match. CDR3 loop: CASSQLAGPYEQYF. For the CDR3, the DNA is TGTGCCAGCAGCCAACTAGCGGGCCCCTACGAGCAGTACTTC.

The CDR3 bases are TGTGCCAGCAGCTTAGGCGGGAGGGTAGCGGAGCAGTTCTTC. Protein: CASSLGGRVAEQFF. The chain carries TRBV11-2 and TRBJ2-1; 9 bases match TRBD2. This CDR3 contains 14 residues. Per germline, CDR1 SGHAT and CDR2 FQNNGV. Trimming took 1 base from V and 10 from J; bases not matched to a gene: 5.

The chain couples TRBV7-2 to TRBJ1-5; 7 bases are shared with TRBD1. CDR3 length: 15 residues. The V gene's germline CDR1 is SGHTA and CDR2 FQGNSA. Trimming cost V 3 bases and J 3 bases; bases outside gene matches: 5. Here the CDR3 reads CASSLTGTNNQPQHF. The CDR3 DNA reads TGTGCCAGCAGCTTGACAGGGACTAACAATCAGCCCCAGCATTTT.

V and J are TRBV14 and TRBJ1-3; 9 bases fit TRBD1. The V gene's germline CDR1 is SGHDN and CDR2 FVKESK. The CDR3 has 20 amino acids. Losses at the gene ends were 10 bases for V and 0 bases for J; bases not matched to a gene: 22. CDR3 sequence reads: CATRANRYRDRVYSGNTIYF. The CDR3 nucleotides are TGTGCCACCCGAGCGAACAGGTACCGGGACAGGGTGTACTCTGGAAACACCATATATTTT. The full variable domain, completed using reference TRBV14 and TRBJ1-3, is EAGVTQFPSHSVIEKGQTVTLRCDPISGHDNLYWYRRVMGKEIKFLLHFVKESKQDESGMPNNRFLAERTGGTYSTLKVQPAELEDSGVYFCATRANRYRDRVYSGNTIYFGEGSWLTVV.

V is TRBV5-1 and J is TRBJ1-4; TRBD1 agrees at 9 bases. Unmatched junction bases numbered 6, after V lost 4 bases and J lost 5 bases. The CDR3 is 15 amino acids. Germline V gene data show CDR1 as SGHRS and CDR2 as YFSETQ. CDR3 sequence reads: CASSAGQGGNEKLFF. The CDR3 nucleotides read TGCGCCAGCAGCGCGGGACAGGGTGGAAATGAAAAACTGTTTTTT.

The chain carries TRBV11-2 and TRBJ1-5; D remains ambiguous. The V and J ends lost 3 bases and 2 bases respectively, with 11 bases between them. The CDR3 sequence is 15 residues long. CDR1 is SGHAT and CDR2 is FQNNGV in the germline V gene. CDR3: CASSFNTGGNQPQHF. The CDR3 coding sequence is TGTGCCAGCAGCTTTAACACTGGGGGCAATCAGCCCCAGCATTTT.

The rearrangement uses TRBV7-2 and TRBJ1-2, with TRBD1 matching over 8 bases. This CDR3 comprises 14 residues. The ends lost 3 bases at V and 8 bases at J; junction bases unmatched: 8. Germline values: CDR1 SGHTA, CDR2 FQGNSA. The DNA for the CDR3 is TGTGCCAGCAGCTTGGGACAGGAAAGCTACGGCTACACCTTC. This gives the protein CASSLGQESYGYTF. The full variable domain, with the rest looked up from reference TRBV7-2 and TRBJ1-2, is GAGVSQSPSNKVTEKGKDVELRCDPISGHTALYWYRQSLGQGLEFLIYFQGNSAPDKSGLPSDRFSAERTGGSVSTLTIQRTQQEDSAVYLCASSLGQESYGYTFGSGTRLTVV.

This rearrangement joins TRBV27 to TRBJ1-2; possible D gene TRBD1, 5 bases. CDR3 length equals 14 residues. The germline gives CDR1 MNHEY, CDR2 SMNVEV (reference sequence). Trimming cost V 5 bases and J 8 bases, with 18 bases left between them. The DNA of the CDR3 is TGTGCCAGCAGTACTAGGTCGGGGGGGGGAGGCTACACCTTC. Translating it yields CASSTRSGGGGYTF.

The chain couples TRBV7-2 to TRBJ1-6; D remains unclear. This CDR3 has 14 residues. Germline V gene lookup returns CDR1 SGHTA and CDR2 FQGNSA. V was trimmed by 1 base and J by 4 bases, leaving 5 bases between them. CDR3 in amino acids: CASSLVRYNSPLHF. Written as DNA, the CDR3 is TGTGCCAGCAGCTTAGTACGGTATAATTCACCCCTCCACTTT.

The chain has TRBV7-2 and TRBJ1-2, with 8 bases identical to TRBD1. The ends lost 11 bases at V and 2 bases at J; junction bases unmatched: 13. The CDR3 length is 15 residues. CDR1 SGHTA and CDR2 FQGNSA come from the germline V gene. The CDR3 here is CASYLAGGANYGYTF. CDR3 coding DNA: TGTGCCTCATATCTGGCAGGGGGCGCCAACTATGGCTACACCTTC.

The chain joins TRBV6-6 to TRBJ2-7; 7 bases are shared with TRBD1. Per germline, CDR1 MNHNY and CDR2 SVGAGI (reference sequence). This CDR3 is 17 amino acids long. V lost 5 bases to trimming and J lost 7 bases; unmatched junction nucleotides: 20. The CDR3 DNA is TGTGCCAGCAGTCGTGGGTCTCGACAGGGATATGCTAGGGAGCAGTACTTC. Protein product: CASSRGSRQGYAREQYF.

The rearrangement joins TRBV11-2 to TRBJ1-1; 11 nucleotides match TRBD1. J was trimmed by 6 bases and V by 1 base; bases with no gene match: 4. The germline V gene encodes CDR1 SGHAT and CDR2 FQNNGV. CDR3 length: 15 residues. Here the CDR3 reads CASSLASGQGAEAFF. The CDR3 DNA follows: TGTGCCAGCAGCTTAGCTTCGGGACAGGGGGCTGAAGCTTTCTTT.

Only one count was recorded for this clone. This chain uses TRBV11-3 with TRBJ1-6; TRBD1 matches 10 bases. CDR3 length equals 14 residues. Looked up from germline, CDR1 is SGHNT and CDR2 is YENEEA. V was pared by 4 bases and J by 10 bases, with 4 bases of the junction left unmatched. CDR3 amino acids: CASSSGTGDSPLHF. The CDR3 DNA follows: TGTGCCAGCAGCTCAGGGACAGGGGACTCACCCCTCCACTTT.

V gene TRBV7-8 combines with J gene TRBJ2-2; the D gene is possibly TRBD1 (5 bases). Trimming took off 5 bases at V and 2 bases at J, with 12 bases between the two ends. CDR3 length: 15 amino acids. The germline V gene has CDR1 SGHVS and CDR2 FQNEAQ. The CDR3, as DNA: TGTGCCAGCAGCCGGACACAAACTAACACCGGGGAGCTGTTTTTT. Translating it yields CASSRTQTNTGELFF.

The chain joins TRBV24-1 to TRBJ1-2; D is perhaps TRBD1 (5 bases). With 6 bases removed from V and 1 base from J, the gap between germline ends came to 11 bases. The CDR3 has 14 residues. In germline, CDR1 is KGHDR, CDR2 SFDVKD. CDR3 nucleotide sequence: TGTGCCACCAGTCTTATGGACATTAACTATGGCTACACCTTC. Translation: CATSLMDINYGYTF.

This chain uses TRBV20-1 with TRBJ2-1; TRBD1 or TRBD2 may be the D gene (6 bases each). This CDR3 region has 12 residues. CDR1 is DFQATT, CDR2 SNEGSKA, per germline (reference sequence). V lost 3 bases and J lost 10, with 13 bases in between. CDR3 DNA: TGCAGTGCTAGTAAAGTGGGGGGCGAGCAGTTCTTC. It yields the protein CSASKVGGEQFF.

Here the CDR3 DNA reads TGTGCCAGCAGAGAAGCGACAGAATCTAACTATGGCTACACCTTC. Protein product: CASREATESNYGYTF. The V call is TRBV27, the J call TRBJ1-2; D might be TRBD1 (5 bases). Trimming removed 6 bases from V and 0 bases from J, with 14 bases in between. CDR3 length equals 15 residues. Germline V CDR1 and CDR2: MNHEY, SMNVEV (reference sequence).

The V and J genes are TRBV27 and TRBJ1-1; D ambiguous. The CDR3 is made up of 12 amino acids. Germline CDR1 and CDR2: MNHEY and SMNVEV (reference sequence). V was clipped by 2 bases and J by 10 bases, with 11 bases between them. The CDR3 loop reads CASSLPGSRAFF. The CDR3 bases are TGTGCCAGCAGTTTACCGGGGAGTCGAGCTTTCTTT.

The DNA for the CDR3 is TGTGCCAGCAGCTCTAATCCGGGACCCCTAGGCACAGCTTTCTTT. It specifies CASSSNPGPLGTAFF. The rearrangement joins TRBV7-2 to TRBJ1-1; tentative D call: TRBD1 (5 bases). Per germline, CDR1 SGHTA and CDR2 FQGNSA. Trimming stripped 4 bases from V and 10 bases from J, with 22 bases between. CDR3 size: 15 residues.

This clone was counted a single time. This chain links TRBV5-1 with TRBJ1-2; 9 nucleotides line up with TRBD1. V gave up 1 base and J gave up 8 bases; unmatched junction bases: 12. This CDR3 has 16 residues. CDR1 is SGHRS and CDR2 is YFSETQ in the germline V gene. The CDR3 DNA reads TGCGCCAGCAGCTTGACCGTACCGGGACAGGGAGAAGGCTACACCTTC. Translation gives CASSLTVPGQGEGYTF.

V is TRBV11-2 and J is TRBJ2-3, with D maybe TRBD2 (5 bases). Germline V lookup: CDR1 SGHAT, CDR2 FQNNGV. This CDR3 region has 14 residues. V lost 5 bases to trimming and J lost 2 bases, with 11 bases between them. This CDR3 reads CASSRGLNTDTQYF. CDR3 nucleotides: TGTGCCAGCAGCCGAGGACTCAACACAGATACGCAGTATTTT.

The CDR3 sequence is CASSQVRDGTGVRYDEKLFF. CDR3 bases: TGTGCCAGCAGCCAAGTGCGGGACGGGACAGGGGTTCGGTATGATGAAAAACTGTTTTTT. The V and J genes are TRBV4-2 and TRBJ1-4; 10 bases line up with TRBD1. Germline V gene lookup returns CDR1 LGHNA and CDR2 YNFKEQ. V lost 1 base and J lost 6; bases outside the gene matches: 17. CDR3 size: 20 residues.

This clone was seen a few times. The J gene is TRBJ2-2, the V gene TRBV19; D gene ambiguous. The CDR3 length is 14 residues. The germline V gene has CDR1 LNHDA and CDR2 SQIVND (reference sequence). V lost 3 bases to trimming and J lost 4 bases, with 9 bases between them. The CDR3, as DNA: TGTGCCAGTAGTATGAGCAGGTCCACCGGGGAGCTGTTTTTT. Its protein is CASSMSRSTGELFF.